The rows below give T cell receptor beta chains drawn from one sample of a study of regulatory T cells in long-lasting Graves disease. TCRdb recomputed calls from the multiplex PCR reads with MiXCR, one row per CDR3 protein. The data hold 450,000 to 500,000 distinct CDR3 sequences, with around 15% observed a single time. The same data also went into a second study, on T cells in Graves' hyperthyroidism and ophthalmopathy.

This specimen was peripheral blood mononuclear cells (PBMCs), taken at new diagnosis, from a patient treated with antithyroid drugs. Source of these receptors: a middle-aged man with Graves disease. Both conserved end residues are part of each CDR3. D genes are given only for firm matches. Size values are once, few and many counts, or a class for expanded clones, and some rows have none.

clone_size d_call j_call v_call cdr3_nt cdr3_aa
- - TRBJ2-1 TRBV3-1 TGTGCCAGCAGCCAACAAAAGGGGGGTTCCTACAATGAGCAGTTCTTC CASSQQKGGSYNEQFF
- - TRBJ2-2 TRBV28 TGTGCCAGCAGTTTGGACCACCGGGACACCGGGGAGCTGTTTTTT CASSLDHRDTGELFF
many TRBD1 TRBJ2-2 TRBV30 TGTGCCTGGAGTCCAGGGGGCTTCACCGGGGAGCTGTTTTTT CAWSPGGFTGELFF
- - TRBJ2-2 TRBV11-2 TGTGCCAGCAGCTTAAGGACCGAAAACACCGGGGAGCTGTTTTTT CASSLRTENTGELFF
many TRBD2 TRBJ2-7 TRBV12-3/TRBV12-4 TGTGCCAGCACGTCTTCTAGCGGGAGCTACGAGCAGTACTTC CASTSSSGSYEQYF
- - TRBJ2-1 TRBV5-5 TGTGCCAGCAGATGGTTTTTTCGTGACCGGGCTGACAATGAGCAGTTCTTC CASRWFFRDRADNEQFF
many - TRBJ2-5 TRBV3-1 TGTGCCAGCAGCCATTTGTACCAAGAGACCCAGTACTTC CASSHLYQETQYF
many TRBD1 TRBJ1-1 TRBV29-1 TGCAGCGTTGGACAGGGAGGGGTGTACACTGAAGCTTTCTTT CSVGQGGVYTEAFF
few TRBD2 TRBJ2-7 TRBV7-9 TGTGCCAGCAGGGACGAGCGGGACTCCTACGAGCAGTACTTC CASRDERDSYEQYF
- TRBD2 TRBJ2-3 TRBV10-1 TGCGCCAGCAGTGAGGGGTCTAGCGGACGCACAGATACGCAGTATTTT CASSEGSSGRTDTQYF
few - TRBJ2-7 TRBV11-2 TGTGCCAGCAGCTTGGAGCTCCTAGCGACCTACGAGCAGTACTTC CASSLELLATYEQYF
many - TRBJ2-4 TRBV2 TGTGCCAGCAGTGTCGAAGGTGCCTCCCTCACGTACTTC CASSVEGASLTYF
- - TRBJ2-1 TRBV6-1 TGTGCCAGCAGTGTCCAAGGGCAGTCGGGTGAGCAGTTCTTC CASSVQGQSGEQFF
- - TRBJ2-6 TRBV7-3 TGTGCCAGCAGCTTAAGTGGGGGGCCAGGGGCCAACGTCCTGACTTTC CASSLSGGPGANVLTF
many TRBD2 TRBJ2-1 TRBV3-1 TGTGCCAGCAGCGAACTAGCGGGAATCTACAATGAGCAGTTCTTC CASSELAGIYNEQFF
many - TRBJ1-2 TRBV2 TGTGCCAGCAGTGGCCAGGGGTATGGGAATGGCTACACCTTC CASSGQGYGNGYTF
- TRBD1 TRBJ1-3 TRBV20-1 TGCAGTGCCTCCCGACAGGGAGGTGGATACACCATATATTTT CSASRQGGGYTIYF
few TRBD2 TRBJ2-1 TRBV6-1 TGTGCCAGCAGGACGGTAGCGGGATATGAGCAGTTCTTC CASRTVAGYEQFF
many - TRBJ2-7 TRBV7-9 TGTGCCAGCAGCACCACCGGCCGGCCCATTACTTTC CASSTTGRPITF
many TRBD2 TRBJ2-1 TRBV2 TGTGCCAGCAGGAAGCTAGCGGGCTCCTACAATGAGCAGTTCTTC CASRKLAGSYNEQFF
- - TRBJ1-6 TRBV20-1 TGCAGTGCTAGAGTTCGGGGTTTGGGTTCACCCCTCCACTTT CSARVRGLGSPLHF
many - TRBJ2-3 TRBV12-3/TRBV12-4 TGTGCCAGCAGTTTAATCGGCGAGTTGACAGATACGCAGTATTTT CASSLIGELTDTQYF
- TRBD2 TRBJ2-1 TRBV9 TGTGCCAGCAGCGCCCCGGGAACTAGCGGGATAACTGAGCAGTTCTTC CASSAPGTSGITEQFF
- TRBD2 TRBJ2-7 TRBV12-3/TRBV12-4 TGTGCCAGCAGTAGACTTTGGGGAGGGGCCTCCTACGAGCAGTACTTC CASSRLWGGASYEQYF
many TRBD1 TRBJ1-1 TRBV12-3/TRBV12-4 TGTGCCAGCAGTTTAAAGAGCGGGACAGGGGCCACTGAAGCTTTCTTT CASSLKSGTGATEAFF
few - TRBJ2-3 TRBV14 TGTGCCAGCAGCCCGTCAACTCGGGATACGCAGTATTTT CASSPSTRDTQYF
few TRBD1 TRBJ2-7 TRBV7-9 TGTGCCAGCAGCCACGAGGGGGCAAGGGAGCAGTACTTC CASSHEGAREQYF
few - TRBJ2-5 TRBV10-1 TGCGCCAGCAGTGAGTCGGCTGTAGAGACCCAGTACTTC CASSESAVETQYF
few TRBD1 TRBJ1-6 TRBV3-1 TGTGCCAGCAGCCAAGAATGGGGACAGGGGGCTTTTTCACCCCTCCACTTT CASSQEWGQGAFSPLHF
few - TRBJ2-7 TRBV5-1 TGCGCCAGCAGCCCAGGGTCCTCCAAGGCCTACGAGCAGTACTTC CASSPGSSKAYEQYF
- - TRBJ2-7 TRBV30 TGTGCCTGGGGCCCTACGGGGTCCGAGCAGTACTTC CAWGPTGSEQYF
many - TRBJ2-3 TRBV11-3 TGTGCCAGCACCCCGGCGGGGGCTTCAACCGGCACAGATACGCAGTATTTT CASTPAGASTGTDTQYF
- TRBD2 TRBJ2-1 TRBV20-1 TGCAGTGCTAGTATACTAGCGGAAGATGAGCAGTTCTTC CSASILAEDEQFF
- TRBD2 TRBJ2-7 TRBV11-3 TGTGCCAGCAGCTTAGACCCTCCGAAGGGCCTAGCGGGAGCGAACGAGCAGTACTTC CASSLDPPKGLAGANEQYF
- - TRBJ2-1 TRBV6-2/TRBV6-3 TGTGCCAGCAGTTACAGGCGATTTAGCTCCTACAATGAGCAGTTCTTC CASSYRRFSSYNEQFF
few TRBD2 TRBJ2-1 TRBV5-6 TGTGCCAGCAGCTCCCCAGGGACTAGCGGGAGGGGGGTCTACAATGAGCAGTTCTTC CASSSPGTSGRGVYNEQFF
many - TRBJ1-2 TRBV20-1 TGCAGTGCTAGAGAGAGATTCTATGGCTACACCTTC CSARERFYGYTF
many - TRBJ1-2 TRBV7-6 TGTGCCAGCAGCTTAGCTGACAGCATTAACGATGGCTACACCTTC CASSLADSINDGYTF
many - TRBJ1-5 TRBV7-3 TGTGCCAGCAGCACGGGCCTAAATCAGCCCCAGCATTTT CASSTGLNQPQHF
few - TRBJ1-1 TRBV19 TGTGCCAGTAGTAACGGGGCGAACACTGAAGCTTTCTTT CASSNGANTEAFF
many TRBD2 TRBJ2-3 TRBV5-5 TGTGCCAGCAGCTTGGCCCCCAACCTAGCGGGAGGGCCAGATACGCAGTATTTT CASSLAPNLAGGPDTQYF
few - TRBJ2-7 TRBV19 TGTGCCAGTAGTATAAGGGTAGCATCCGAGCAGTACTTC CASSIRVASEQYF
many - TRBJ1-1 TRBV6-1 TGTGCCAGCAGTGCGATAGGGACTTTTAACACTGAAGCTTTCTTT CASSAIGTFNTEAFF
- - TRBJ2-7 TRBV20-1 TGCAGTGCCTCCCGGACGGTTAGCTCCTACGAGCAGTACTTC CSASRTVSSYEQYF
many - TRBJ2-1 TRBV24-1 TGTGCCACCAGTGAGTTCAATGAGCAGTTCTTC CATSEFNEQFF
- TRBD2 TRBJ2-2 TRBV20-1 TGCAGTGCTTTCGGACTAGCGGGAGACGCCGGGGAGCTGTTTTTT CSAFGLAGDAGELFF
many TRBD1 TRBJ1-2 TRBV28 TGTGCCAGCAGTTTGTCGGGACAGGGGGATGGCTACACCTTC CASSLSGQGDGYTF
- - TRBJ2-3 TRBV27 TGTGCCAGCAGCCGAGGATCCAACACAGATACGCAGTATTTT CASSRGSNTDTQYF
few TRBD2 TRBJ2-1 TRBV5-1 TGCGCCAGCAGCCCCCTGGGCGGGGGATTCAATGAGCAGTTCTTC CASSPLGGGFNEQFF
- - TRBJ2-5 TRBV5-1 TGCGCCAGCAGCTTTGGGGGCGAAACGAACGAACAAGAGACCCAGTACTTC CASSFGGETNEQETQYF
few - TRBJ1-5 TRBV28 TGTGCCAGCAGTTTATTAGGGGCTGAAGATCAGCCCCAGCATTTT CASSLLGAEDQPQHF
many - TRBJ2-3 TRBV10-2 TGCGCCAGCAGGGAGGGACCCTCAGGCACAGATACGCAGTATTTT CASREGPSGTDTQYF
few TRBD1 TRBJ1-4 TRBV7-9 TGTGCCAGCAGTCTACAGGGGGCGCGGGAAAAACTGTTTTTT CASSLQGAREKLFF
many TRBD1 TRBJ1-4 TRBV30 TGTGCCTGGAGTGCGAACAGGGGACGCGAAAAACTGTTTTTT CAWSANRGREKLFF
many - TRBJ2-5 TRBV28 TGTGCCAGCAGTTCACCCCGGGGGGCCCGGGAGACCCAGTACTTC CASSSPRGARETQYF